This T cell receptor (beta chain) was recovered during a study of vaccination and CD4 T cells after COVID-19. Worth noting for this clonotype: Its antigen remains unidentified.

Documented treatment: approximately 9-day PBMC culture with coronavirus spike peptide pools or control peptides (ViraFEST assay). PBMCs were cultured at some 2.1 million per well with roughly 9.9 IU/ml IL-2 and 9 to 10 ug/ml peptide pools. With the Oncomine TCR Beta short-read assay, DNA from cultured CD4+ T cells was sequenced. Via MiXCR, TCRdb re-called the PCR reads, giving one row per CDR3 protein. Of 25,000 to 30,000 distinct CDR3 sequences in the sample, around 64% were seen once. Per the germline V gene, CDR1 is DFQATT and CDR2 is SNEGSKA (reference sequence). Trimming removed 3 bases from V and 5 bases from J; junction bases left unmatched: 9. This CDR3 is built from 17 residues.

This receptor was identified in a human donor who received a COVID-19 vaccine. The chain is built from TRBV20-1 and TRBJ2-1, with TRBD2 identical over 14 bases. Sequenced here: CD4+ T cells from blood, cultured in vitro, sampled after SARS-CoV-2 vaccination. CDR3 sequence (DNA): TGCAGTGCTAGGACTAGCGGGGGGGCATTTATCAACAATGAGCAGTTCTTC. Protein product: CSARTSGGAFINNEQFF.